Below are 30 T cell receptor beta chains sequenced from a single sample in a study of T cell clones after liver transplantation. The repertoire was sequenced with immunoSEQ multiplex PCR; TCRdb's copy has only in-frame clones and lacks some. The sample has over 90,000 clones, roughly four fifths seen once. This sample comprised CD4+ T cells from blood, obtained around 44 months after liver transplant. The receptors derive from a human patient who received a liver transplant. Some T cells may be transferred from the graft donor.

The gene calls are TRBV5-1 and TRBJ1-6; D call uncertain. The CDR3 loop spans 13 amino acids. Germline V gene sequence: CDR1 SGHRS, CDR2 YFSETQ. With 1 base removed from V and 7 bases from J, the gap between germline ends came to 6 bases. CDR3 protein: CASSLFLNSPLHF. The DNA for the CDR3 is TGCGCCAGCAGCTTGTTTCTAAATTCACCCCTCCACTTT.

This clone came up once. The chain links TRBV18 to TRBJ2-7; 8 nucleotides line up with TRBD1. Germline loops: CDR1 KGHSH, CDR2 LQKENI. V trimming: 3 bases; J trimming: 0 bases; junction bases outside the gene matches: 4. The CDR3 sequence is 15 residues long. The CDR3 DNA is TGTGCCAGCTCACCCGCTCAGGGGGCCTCCTACGAGCAGTACTTC. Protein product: CASSPAQGASYEQYF.

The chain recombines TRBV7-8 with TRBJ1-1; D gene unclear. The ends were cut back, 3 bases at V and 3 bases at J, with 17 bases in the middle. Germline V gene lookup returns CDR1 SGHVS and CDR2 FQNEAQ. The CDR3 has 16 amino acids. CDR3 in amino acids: CASSFVVRGRDTEAFF. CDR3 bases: TGTGCCAGCAGCTTTGTCGTACGCGGGCGTGACACTGAAGCTTTCTTT.

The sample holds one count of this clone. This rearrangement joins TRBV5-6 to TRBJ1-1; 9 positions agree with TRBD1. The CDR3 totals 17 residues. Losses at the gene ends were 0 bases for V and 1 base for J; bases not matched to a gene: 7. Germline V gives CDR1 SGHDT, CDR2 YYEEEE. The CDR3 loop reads CASSLAATGGWNTEAFF. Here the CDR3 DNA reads TGTGCCAGCAGCTTGGCGGCGACAGGGGGATGGAACACTGAAGCTTTCTTT.

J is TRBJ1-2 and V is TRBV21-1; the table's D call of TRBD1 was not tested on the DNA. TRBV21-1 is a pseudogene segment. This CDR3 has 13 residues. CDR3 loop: CASKLRDTYGYTF. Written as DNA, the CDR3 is TGTGCCAGCAAACTGAGAGACACCTATGGCTACACCTTC.

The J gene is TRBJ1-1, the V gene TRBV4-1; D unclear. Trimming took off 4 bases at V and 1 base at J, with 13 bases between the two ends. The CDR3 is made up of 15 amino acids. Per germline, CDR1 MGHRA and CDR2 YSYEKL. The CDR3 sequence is CASSPLAGRNTEAFF. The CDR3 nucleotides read TGCGCCAGCAGCCCTCTGGCGGGGAGGAACACTGAAGCTTTCTTT.

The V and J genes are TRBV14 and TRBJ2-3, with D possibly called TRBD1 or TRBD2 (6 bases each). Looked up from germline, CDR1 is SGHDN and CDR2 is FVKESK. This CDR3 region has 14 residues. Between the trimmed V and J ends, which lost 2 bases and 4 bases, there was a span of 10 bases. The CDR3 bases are TGTGCCAGCAGCCAACAGGGGACTGCAGATACGCAGTATTTT. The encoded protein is CASSQQGTADTQYF.

Here the CDR3 reads CASSISSSGTHNQPQHF. The CDR3 DNA sequence: TGTGCCAGTAGTATAAGCTCTTCGGGGACCCACAATCAGCCCCAGCATTTT. J is TRBJ1-5 and V is TRBV19; maybe TRBD1 (5 bases). The CDR3 runs 17 residues. Germline V gene lookup returns CDR1 LNHDA and CDR2 SQIVND (reference sequence). V lost 2 bases and J 3 bases, leaving 17 bases between the germline ends.

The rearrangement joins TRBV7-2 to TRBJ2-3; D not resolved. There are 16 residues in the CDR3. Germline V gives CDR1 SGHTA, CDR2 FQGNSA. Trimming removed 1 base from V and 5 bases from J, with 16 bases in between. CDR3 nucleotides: TGTGCCAGCAGCTTAGAGTCAGCCCCCGTGGGAGATACGCAGTATTTT. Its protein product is CASSLESAPVGDTQYF.

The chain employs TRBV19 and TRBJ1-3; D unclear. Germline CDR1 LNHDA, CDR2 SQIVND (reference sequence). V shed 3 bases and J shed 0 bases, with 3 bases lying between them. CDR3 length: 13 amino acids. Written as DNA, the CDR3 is TGTGCCAGTAGTATGAGCTCTGGAAACACCATATATTTT. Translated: CASSMSSGNTIYF.

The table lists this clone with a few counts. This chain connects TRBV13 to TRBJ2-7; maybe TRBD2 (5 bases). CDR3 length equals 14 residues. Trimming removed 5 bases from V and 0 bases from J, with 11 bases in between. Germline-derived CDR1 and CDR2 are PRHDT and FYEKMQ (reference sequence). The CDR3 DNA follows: TGTGCCAGCAGCAACCGGGAACCCTCCTACGAGCAGTACTTC. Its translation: CASSNREPSYEQYF.

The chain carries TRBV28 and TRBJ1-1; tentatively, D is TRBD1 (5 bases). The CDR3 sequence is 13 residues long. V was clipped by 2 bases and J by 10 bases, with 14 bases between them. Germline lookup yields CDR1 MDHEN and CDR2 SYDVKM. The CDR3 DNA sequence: TGTGCCAGCAGTTTACAAGGGACTGGGGGAGCTTTCTTT. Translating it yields CASSLQGTGGAFF.

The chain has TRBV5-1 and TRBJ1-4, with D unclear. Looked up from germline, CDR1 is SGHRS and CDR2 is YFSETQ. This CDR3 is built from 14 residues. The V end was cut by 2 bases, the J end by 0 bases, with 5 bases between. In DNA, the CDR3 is TGCGCCAGCAGCTTTTCATCAACTAATGAAAAACTGTTTTTT. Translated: CASSFSSTNEKLFF.

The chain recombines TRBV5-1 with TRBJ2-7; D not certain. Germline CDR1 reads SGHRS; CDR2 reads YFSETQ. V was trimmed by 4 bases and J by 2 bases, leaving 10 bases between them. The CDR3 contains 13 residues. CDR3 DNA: TGCGCCAGCAGCCCGACGCAAGCCTACGAGCAGTACTTC. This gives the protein CASSPTQAYEQYF.

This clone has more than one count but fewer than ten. CDR3 bases: TGTGCCAGCAGCCAACAGGGGAAAGCTTTCTTT. Translated, it gives CASSQQGKAFF. The chain is built from TRBV14 and TRBJ1-1; tentatively, D is TRBD1 (6 bases). The V end lost 2 bases, the J end lost 9 bases, and 7 bases lay between the germline ends. The CDR3 runs 11 residues. Germline CDR1 is SGHDN and CDR2 is FVKESK. The entire variable domain, with the rest obtained from reference TRBV14 and TRBJ1-1, is as follows: EAGVTQFPSHSVIEKGQTVTLRCDPISGHDNLYWYRRVMGKEIKFLLHFVKESKQDESGMPNNRFLAERTGGTYSTLKVQPAELEDSGVYFCASSQQGKAFFGQGTRLTVV.

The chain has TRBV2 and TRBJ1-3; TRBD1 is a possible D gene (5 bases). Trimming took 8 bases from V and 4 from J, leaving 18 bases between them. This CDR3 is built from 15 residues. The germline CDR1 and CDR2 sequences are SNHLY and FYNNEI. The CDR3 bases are TGTGCCAGCGGCTCACGGGGGAGTGGAGGAAACACCATATATTTT. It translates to CASGSRGSGGNTIYF.

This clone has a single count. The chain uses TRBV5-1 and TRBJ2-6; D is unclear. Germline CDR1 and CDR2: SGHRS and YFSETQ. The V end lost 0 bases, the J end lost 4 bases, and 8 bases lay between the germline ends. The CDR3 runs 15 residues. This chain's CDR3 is CASSLGVSGANVLTF. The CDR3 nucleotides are TGCGCCAGCAGCTTGGGAGTTTCAGGGGCCAACGTCCTGACTTTC.

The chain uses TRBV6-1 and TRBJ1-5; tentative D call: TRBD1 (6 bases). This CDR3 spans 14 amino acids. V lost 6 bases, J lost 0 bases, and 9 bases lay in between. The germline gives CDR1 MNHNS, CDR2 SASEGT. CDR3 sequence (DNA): TGTGCCAGCAGAGAGGGGGTTAGCAATCAGCCCCAGCATTTT. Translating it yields CASREGVSNQPQHF.

The CDR3 region is CASSLPSPYEQYF. CDR3 in DNA: TGTGCCAGCAGCTTACCTAGCCCCTACGAGCAGTACTTC. The gene calls are TRBV7-9 and TRBJ2-7, with a tentative D call TRBD2 (5 bases). V was cut by 2 bases and J by 2 bases, with 7 bases left in between. The CDR3 has 13 amino acids. In germline, CDR1 is SEHNR, CDR2 FQNEAQ (reference sequence).

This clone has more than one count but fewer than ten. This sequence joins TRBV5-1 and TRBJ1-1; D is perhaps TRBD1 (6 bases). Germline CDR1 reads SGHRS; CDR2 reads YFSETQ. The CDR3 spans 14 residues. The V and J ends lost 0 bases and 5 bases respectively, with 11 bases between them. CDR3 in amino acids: CASSLVVGGTEAFF. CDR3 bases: TGCGCCAGCAGCTTGGTTGTAGGGGGTACTGAAGCTTTCTTT.

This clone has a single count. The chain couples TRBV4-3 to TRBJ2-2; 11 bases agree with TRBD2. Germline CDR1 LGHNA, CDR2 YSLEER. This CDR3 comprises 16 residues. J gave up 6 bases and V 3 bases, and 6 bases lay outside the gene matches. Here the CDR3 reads CASSHTSGGAAGELFF. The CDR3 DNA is TGCGCCAGCAGCCATACTAGCGGGGGAGCGGCCGGGGAGCTGTTTTTT.

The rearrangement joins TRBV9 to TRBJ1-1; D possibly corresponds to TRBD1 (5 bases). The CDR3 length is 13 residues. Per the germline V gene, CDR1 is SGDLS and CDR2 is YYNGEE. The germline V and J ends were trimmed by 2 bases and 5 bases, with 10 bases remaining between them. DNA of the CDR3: TGTGCCAGCAGCGTGGGGGTGAGGACTGAAGCTTTCTTT. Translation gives CASSVGVRTEAFF.

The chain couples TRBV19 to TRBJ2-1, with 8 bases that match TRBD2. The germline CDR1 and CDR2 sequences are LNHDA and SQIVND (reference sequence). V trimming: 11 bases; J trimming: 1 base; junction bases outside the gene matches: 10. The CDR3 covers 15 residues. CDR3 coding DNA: TGTGCCTCAAATAGGGCGGGAGGATCCTACAATGAGCAGTTCTTC. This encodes CASNRAGGSYNEQFF.

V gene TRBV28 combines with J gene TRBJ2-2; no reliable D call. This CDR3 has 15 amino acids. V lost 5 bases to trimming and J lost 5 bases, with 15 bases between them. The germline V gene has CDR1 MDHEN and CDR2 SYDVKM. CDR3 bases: TGTGCCAGCAGTCCCACCAGGCCTGGGACCGGGGAGCTGTTTTTT. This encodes CASSPTRPGTGELFF.

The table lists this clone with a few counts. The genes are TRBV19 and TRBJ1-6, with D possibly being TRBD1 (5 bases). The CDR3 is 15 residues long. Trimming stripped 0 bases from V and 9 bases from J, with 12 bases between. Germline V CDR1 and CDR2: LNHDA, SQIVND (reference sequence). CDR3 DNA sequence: TGTGCCAGTAGTATAGACGAGGGGAAGAGTTCACCCCTCCACTTT. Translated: CASSIDEGKSSPLHF.

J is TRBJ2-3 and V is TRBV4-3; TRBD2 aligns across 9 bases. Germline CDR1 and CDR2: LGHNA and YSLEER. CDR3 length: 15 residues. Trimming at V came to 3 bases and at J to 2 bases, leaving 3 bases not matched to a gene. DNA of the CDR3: TGCGCCAGCAGCCAGCGGGGGGGCGTCACAGATACGCAGTATTTT. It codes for CASSQRGGVTDTQYF.

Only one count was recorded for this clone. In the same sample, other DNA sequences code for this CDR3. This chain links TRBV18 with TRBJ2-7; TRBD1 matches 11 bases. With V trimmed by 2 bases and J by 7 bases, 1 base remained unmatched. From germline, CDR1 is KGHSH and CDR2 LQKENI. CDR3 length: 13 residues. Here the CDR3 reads CASSPGTGGEQYF. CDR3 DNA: TGTGCCAGCTCACCAGGGACAGGGGGAGAGCAGTACTTC.

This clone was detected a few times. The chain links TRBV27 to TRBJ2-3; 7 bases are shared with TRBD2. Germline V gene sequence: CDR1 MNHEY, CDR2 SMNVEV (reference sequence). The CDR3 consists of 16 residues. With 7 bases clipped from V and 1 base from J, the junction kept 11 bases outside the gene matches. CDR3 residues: CASNAQLGGGTDTQYF. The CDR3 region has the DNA TGTGCCAGCAACGCACAGCTGGGGGGGGGCACAGATACGCAGTATTTT.

Here the CDR3 reads CASSFGTGKSNQPQHF. The CDR3 DNA reads TGCGCCAGCAGCTTCGGGACAGGAAAAAGCAATCAGCCCCAGCATTTT. The V call is TRBV5-1, the J call TRBJ1-5; 8 bases agree with TRBD1. CDR1 and CDR2 from the germline V gene are SGHRS and YFSETQ. Trimming took 2 bases from V and 1 from J; bases not matched to a gene: 5. This CDR3 region has 16 residues. Drawing the rest from reference TRBV5-1 and TRBJ1-5, the complete variable domain is KAGVTQTPRYLIKTRGQQVTLSCSPISGHRSVSWYQQTPGQGLQFLFEYFSETQRNKGNFPGRFSGRQFSNSRSEMNVSTLELGDSALYLCASSFGTGKSNQPQHFGDGTRLSIL.

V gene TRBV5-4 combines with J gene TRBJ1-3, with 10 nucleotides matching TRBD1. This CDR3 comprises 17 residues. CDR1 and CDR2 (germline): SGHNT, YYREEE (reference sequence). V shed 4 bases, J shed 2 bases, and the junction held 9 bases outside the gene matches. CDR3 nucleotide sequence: TGTGCCAGCAGCGCCCGGGACAGGGGAGGCCCTGGAAACACCATATATTTT. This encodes CASSARDRGGPGNTIYF.